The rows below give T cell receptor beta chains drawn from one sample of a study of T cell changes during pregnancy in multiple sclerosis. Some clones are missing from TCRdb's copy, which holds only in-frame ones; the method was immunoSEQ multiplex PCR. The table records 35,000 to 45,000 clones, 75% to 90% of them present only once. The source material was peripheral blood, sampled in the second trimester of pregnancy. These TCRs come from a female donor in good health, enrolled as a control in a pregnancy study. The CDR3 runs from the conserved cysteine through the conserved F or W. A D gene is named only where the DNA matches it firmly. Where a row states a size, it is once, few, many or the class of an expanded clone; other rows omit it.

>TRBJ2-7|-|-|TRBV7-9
TGTGCCAGCAGCTTCGTTCCCCACGAGCAGTACTTC
CASSFVPHEQYF
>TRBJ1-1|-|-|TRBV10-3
TGTGCCATCAGCCGGAGCTTGAACACTGAAGCTTTCTTT
CAISRSLNTEAFF
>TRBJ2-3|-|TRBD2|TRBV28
TGTGCCAGCAGCCCACTAGCGGGAGTATTGACAGATACGCAGTATTTT
CASSPLAGVLTDTQYF
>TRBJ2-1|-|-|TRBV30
TGTGCCTGGAGCCTTCCCTACAATGAGCAGTTCTTC
CAWSLPYNEQFF
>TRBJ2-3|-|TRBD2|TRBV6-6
TGTGCCAGCAGTTACTGGGCTAGCGGCAGCACAGATACGCAGTATTTT
CASSYWASGSTDTQYF
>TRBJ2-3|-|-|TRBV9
TGTGCCAGCAGCGTAGCGTCTAGCTTGGGCACAGATACGCAGTATTTT
CASSVASSLGTDTQYF
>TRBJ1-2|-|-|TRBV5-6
TGTGCCAGCAGCTTGCTCCGACAGAACTATGGCTACACCTTC
CASSLLRQNYGYTF
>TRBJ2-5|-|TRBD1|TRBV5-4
TGTGCCAGCAGATTCCTCGGGGGGACAGGGAAGGTGAAGGGCCAAGAGACCCAGTACTTC
CASRFLGGTGKVKGQETQYF
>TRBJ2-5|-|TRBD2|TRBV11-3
TGTGCCAGCAGCCCGACTAGCTTAGAGACCCAGTACTTC
CASSPTSLETQYF
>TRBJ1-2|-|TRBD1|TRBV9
TGTGCCAGCAGCGTAAATTCGGTTGCGACAGGGGCCTATGGCTACACCTTC
CASSVNSVATGAYGYTF
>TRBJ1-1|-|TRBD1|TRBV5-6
TGTGCCAGCAGGGCAGGGACAGGGGGCACTGAAGCTTTCTTT
CASRAGTGGTEAFF
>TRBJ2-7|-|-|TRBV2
TGTGCCAGCAGTGAGAGCCTTTCCTACGAGCAGTACTTC
CASSESLSYEQYF
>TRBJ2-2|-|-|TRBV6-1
TGTGCCAGCAGTGAAGCAGGAGAAGTCACCGGGGAGCTGTTTTTT
CASSEAGEVTGELFF
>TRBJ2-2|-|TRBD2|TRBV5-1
TGCGCCAGCTCGCGGGAGCCCGACACCGGGGAGCTGTTTTTT
CASSREPDTGELFF
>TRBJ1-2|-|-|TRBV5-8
TGTGCCAGCAGCTCCCGGGGAGGGGCTTATGGCTACACCTTC
CASSSRGGAYGYTF
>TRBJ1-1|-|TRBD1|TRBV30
TGTGCCTGGAGGGGACAGGTGAACACTGAAGCTTTCTTT
CAWRGQVNTEAFF
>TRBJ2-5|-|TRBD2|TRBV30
TGTGCCTGGAGTCAAACGACTAGCGGGAAAGAGACCCAGTACTTC
CAWSQTTSGKETQYF
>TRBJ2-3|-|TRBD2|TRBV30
TGTGCCTGGAGCCTGGGGACTAGCGGGGGGGCTTCCACAGATACGCAGTATTTT
CAWSLGTSGGASTDTQYF
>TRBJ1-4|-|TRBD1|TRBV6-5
TGTGCCAGCAGTTACGGGCAGGGGGCTGAAAAACTGTTTTTT
CASSYGQGAEKLFF
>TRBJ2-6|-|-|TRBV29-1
TGCAGCGTTACCAAGACAGGGGCCAACGTCCTGACTTTC
CSVTKTGANVLTF
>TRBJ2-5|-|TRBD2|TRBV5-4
TGTGCCAGCAGCTCACTAGCGGGGGCCGAAGAGACCCAGTACTTC
CASSSLAGAEETQYF
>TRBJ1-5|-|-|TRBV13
TGTGCCAGCAGCTTATCGGGGGGGGATCAGCCCCAGCATTTT
CASSLSGGDQPQHF
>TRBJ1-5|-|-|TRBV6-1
TGTGCCAGCAGGGAGGGTTCAAGTCAGCCCCAGCATTTT
CASREGSSQPQHF
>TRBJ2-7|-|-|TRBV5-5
TGTGCCAGCAGCTTGGAGGCGGAGACCCCCTACGAGCAGTACTTC
CASSLEAETPYEQYF
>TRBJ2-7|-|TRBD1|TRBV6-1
TGTGCCAGCAAGCCAGGGGGAGCCTACGAGCAGTACTTC
CASKPGGAYEQYF
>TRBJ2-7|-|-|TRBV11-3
TGTGCCAGCAGCCCTCGACTCCTCTACGAGCAGTACTTC
CASSPRLLYEQYF
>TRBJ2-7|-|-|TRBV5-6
TGTGCCAGCAGCTTGTGGGCGGGAACCTACGAGCAGTACTTC
CASSLWAGTYEQYF
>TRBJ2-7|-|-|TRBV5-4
TGTGCCAGCAGCTTGCCAAGGGGGTACGAGCAGTACTTC
CASSLPRGYEQYF
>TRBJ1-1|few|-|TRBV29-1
TGCAGCGTTTTTCGGACGGGAGGAGGGGACACTGAAGCTTTCTTT
CSVFRTGGGDTEAFF
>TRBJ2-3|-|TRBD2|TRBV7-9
TGTGCCAGCAGTTCGATGGGAGGGGATACGCAGTATTTT
CASSSMGGDTQYF
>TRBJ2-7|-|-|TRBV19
TGTGCCAGTAGCCCCCCGACATTGCAGCAGTACTTC
CASSPPTLQQYF
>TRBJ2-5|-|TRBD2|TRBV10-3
TGTGCCATCAGACTAGCGGACGAGACCCAGTACTTC
CAIRLADETQYF
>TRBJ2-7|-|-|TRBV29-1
TGCAGCGTTGGGGAGACCTACGAGCAGTACTTC
CSVGETYEQYF
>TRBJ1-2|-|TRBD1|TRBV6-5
TGTGCCAGCAGTTACTCGGGACAGGGGGGCTACACCTTC
CASSYSGQGGYTF
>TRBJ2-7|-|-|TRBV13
TGTGCCAGCAGCTTTGAGGGGGGGGCCTCCTACGAGCAGTACTTC
CASSFEGGASYEQYF
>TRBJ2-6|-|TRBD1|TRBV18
TGTGCCAGCTCACATACCGACAGGGGGTACTCTGGGGCCAACGTCCTGACTTTC
CASSHTDRGYSGANVLTF
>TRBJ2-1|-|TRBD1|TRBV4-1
TGCGCCAGCAGCATAAGGGGGCCGGGCAATGAGCAGTTCTTC
CASSIRGPGNEQFF
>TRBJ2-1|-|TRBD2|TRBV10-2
TGCGCCAGCAGTGTTGGTCTGGGACTAGCGGCAAACAATGAGCAGTTCTTC
CASSVGLGLAANNEQFF
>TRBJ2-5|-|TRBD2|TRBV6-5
TGTGCCAGCAGTTACTCCGCGGGAGTGCTAGAGACCCAGTACTTC
CASSYSAGVLETQYF
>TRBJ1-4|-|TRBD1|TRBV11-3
TGTGCCAGCAGCTCCCGGACAGGAAATAATGAAAAACTGTTTTTT
CASSSRTGNNEKLFF
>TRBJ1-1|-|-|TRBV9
TGTGCCAGCAGCGTAGGTCGGGTGGTGACTGAAGCTTTCTTT
CASSVGRVVTEAFF
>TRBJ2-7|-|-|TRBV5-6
TGTGCCAGCAGCTTTCAGGGGAACTTCAACGAGCAGTACTTC
CASSFQGNFNEQYF
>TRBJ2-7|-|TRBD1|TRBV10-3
TGTGCCATCAGTGGAGGGACAGCGTACGAGCAGTACTTC
CAISGGTAYEQYF
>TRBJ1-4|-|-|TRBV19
TGTGCCACAACTAACCGGGGGGCGGCTAATGAAAAACTGTTTTTT
CATTNRGAANEKLFF
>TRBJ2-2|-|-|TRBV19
TGTGCCAGTAGGTCACAGGCGAACACCGGGGAGCTGTTTTTT
CASRSQANTGELFF
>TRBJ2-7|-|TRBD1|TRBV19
TGTGCCAGTAGGGACAGGGCGTACGAGCAGTACTTC
CASRDRAYEQYF
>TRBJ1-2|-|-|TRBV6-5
TGTGCCAGCCGAAGACATACAAACTATGGCTACACCTTC
CASRRHTNYGYTF
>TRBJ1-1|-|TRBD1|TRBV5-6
TGTGCCAGCAGCGATACAGGGGGCAACACTGAAGCTTTCTTT
CASSDTGGNTEAFF
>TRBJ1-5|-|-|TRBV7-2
TGTGCCAGCAGCTTAGTGGGCGGGGGCAATCAGCCCCAGCATTTT
CASSLVGGGNQPQHF
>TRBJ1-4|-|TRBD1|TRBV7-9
TGTGCCAGCAGCCTAGGACAGGGGGGGACTAATGAAAAACTGTTTTTT
CASSLGQGGTNEKLFF